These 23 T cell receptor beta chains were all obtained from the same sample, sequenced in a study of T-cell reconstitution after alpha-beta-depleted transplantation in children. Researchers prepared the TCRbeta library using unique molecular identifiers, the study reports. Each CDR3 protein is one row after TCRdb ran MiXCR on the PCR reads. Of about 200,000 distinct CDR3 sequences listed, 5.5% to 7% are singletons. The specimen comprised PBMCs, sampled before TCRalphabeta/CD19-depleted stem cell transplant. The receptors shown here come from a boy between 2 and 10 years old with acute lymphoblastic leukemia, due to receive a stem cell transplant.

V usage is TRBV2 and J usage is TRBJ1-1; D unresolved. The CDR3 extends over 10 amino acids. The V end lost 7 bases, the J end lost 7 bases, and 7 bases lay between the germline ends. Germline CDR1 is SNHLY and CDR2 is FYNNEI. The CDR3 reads CASIAIEAFF. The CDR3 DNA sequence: TGTGCCAGCATCGCAATTGAAGCTTTCTTT.

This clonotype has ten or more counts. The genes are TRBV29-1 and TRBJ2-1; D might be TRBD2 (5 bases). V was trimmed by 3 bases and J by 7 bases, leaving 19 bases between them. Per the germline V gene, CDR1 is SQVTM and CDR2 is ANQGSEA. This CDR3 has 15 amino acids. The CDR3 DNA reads TGCAGCGTTGACTTGGGCGGGTCCGGGCGGAATGAGCAGTTCTTC. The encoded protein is CSVDLGGSGRNEQFF.

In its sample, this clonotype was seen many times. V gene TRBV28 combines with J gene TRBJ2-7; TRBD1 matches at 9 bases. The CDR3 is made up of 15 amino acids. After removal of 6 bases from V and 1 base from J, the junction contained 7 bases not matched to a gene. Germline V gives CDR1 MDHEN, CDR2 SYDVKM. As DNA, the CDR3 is TGTGCCAGCAGCCTAATGGGACAGGGTTCCTACGAGCAGTACTTC. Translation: CASSLMGQGSYEQYF.

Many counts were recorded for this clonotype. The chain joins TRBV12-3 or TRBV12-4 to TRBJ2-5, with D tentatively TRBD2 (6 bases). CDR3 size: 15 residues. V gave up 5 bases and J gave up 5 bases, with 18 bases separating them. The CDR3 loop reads CASSLRGLTLETQYF. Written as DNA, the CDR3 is TGTGCCAGCAGTCTCCGGGGACTCACCTTGGAGACCCAGTACTTC.

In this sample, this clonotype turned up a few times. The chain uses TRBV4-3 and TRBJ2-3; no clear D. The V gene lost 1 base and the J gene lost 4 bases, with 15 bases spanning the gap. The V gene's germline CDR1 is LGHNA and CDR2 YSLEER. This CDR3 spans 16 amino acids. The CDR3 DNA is TGCGCCAGCAGCCAAGGGTCGGCCACAACGGCAGATACGCAGTATTTT. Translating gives CASSQGSATTADTQYF.

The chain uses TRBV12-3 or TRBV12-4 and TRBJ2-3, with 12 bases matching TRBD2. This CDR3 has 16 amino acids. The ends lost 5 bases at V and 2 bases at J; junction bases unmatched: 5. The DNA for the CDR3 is TGTGCCAGCAGTCCGACTAGCGGGGGCTACACAGATACGCAGTATTTT. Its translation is CASSPTSGGYTDTQYF.

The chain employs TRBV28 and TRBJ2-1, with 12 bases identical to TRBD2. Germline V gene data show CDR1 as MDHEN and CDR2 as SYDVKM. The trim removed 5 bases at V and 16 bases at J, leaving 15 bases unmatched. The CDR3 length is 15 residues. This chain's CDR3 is CASSPTSGGGDERFF. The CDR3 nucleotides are TGTGCCAGCAGTCCGACTAGCGGGGGCGGGGATGAGCGTTTCTTC.

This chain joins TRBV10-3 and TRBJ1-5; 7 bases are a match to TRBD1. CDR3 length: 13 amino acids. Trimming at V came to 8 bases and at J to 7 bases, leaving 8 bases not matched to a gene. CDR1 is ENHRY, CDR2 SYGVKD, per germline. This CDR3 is CAIRKGAEQPQHF. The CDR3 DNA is TGTGCCATCCGGAAGGGGGCTGAACAGCCCCAGCATTTT.

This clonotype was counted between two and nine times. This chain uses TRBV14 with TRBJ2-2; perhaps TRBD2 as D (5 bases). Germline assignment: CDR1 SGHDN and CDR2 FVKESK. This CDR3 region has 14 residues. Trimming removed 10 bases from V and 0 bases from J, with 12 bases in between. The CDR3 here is CATRRGTNTGELFF. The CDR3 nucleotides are TGTGCCACCCGGAGAGGGACGAACACCGGGGAGCTGTTTTTT.

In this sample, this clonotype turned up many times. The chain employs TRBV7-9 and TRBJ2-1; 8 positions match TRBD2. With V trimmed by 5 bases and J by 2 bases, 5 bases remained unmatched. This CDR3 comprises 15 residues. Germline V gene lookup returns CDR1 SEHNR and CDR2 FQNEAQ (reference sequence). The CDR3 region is CASSRGGIAYNEQFF. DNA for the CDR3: TGTGCCAGCAGCCGGGGGGGGATAGCCTACAATGAGCAGTTCTTC.

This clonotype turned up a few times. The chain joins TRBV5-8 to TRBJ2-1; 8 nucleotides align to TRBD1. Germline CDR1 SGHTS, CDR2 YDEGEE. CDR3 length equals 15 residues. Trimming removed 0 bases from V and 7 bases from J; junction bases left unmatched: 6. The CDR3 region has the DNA TGTGCCAGCAGCTTGGAGCAGGGGGCCCTGAATGAGCAGTTCTTC. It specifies CASSLEQGALNEQFF.

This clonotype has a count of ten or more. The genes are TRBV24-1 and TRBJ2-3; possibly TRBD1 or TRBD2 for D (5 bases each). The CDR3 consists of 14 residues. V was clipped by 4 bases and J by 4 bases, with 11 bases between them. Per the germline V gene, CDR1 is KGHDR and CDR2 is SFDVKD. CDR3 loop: CATSESGPADTQYF. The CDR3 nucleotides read TGTGCCACCAGTGAATCGGGACCCGCAGATACGCAGTATTTT.

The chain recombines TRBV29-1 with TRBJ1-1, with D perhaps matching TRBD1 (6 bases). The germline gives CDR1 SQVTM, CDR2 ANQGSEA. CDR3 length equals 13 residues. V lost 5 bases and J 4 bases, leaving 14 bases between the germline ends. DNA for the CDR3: TGCAGCGTTAAGGGGGGGCAGAGCACTGAAGCTTTCTTT. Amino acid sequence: CSVKGGQSTEAFF.

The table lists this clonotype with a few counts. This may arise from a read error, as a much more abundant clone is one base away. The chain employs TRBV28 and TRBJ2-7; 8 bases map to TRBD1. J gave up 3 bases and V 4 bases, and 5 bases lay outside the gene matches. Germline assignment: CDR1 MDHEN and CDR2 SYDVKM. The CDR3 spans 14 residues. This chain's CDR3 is CASSYPGTGYEQYF. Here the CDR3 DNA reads TGTGCCAGCAGTTATCCCGGGACAGGCTACGAGCAGTACTTC.

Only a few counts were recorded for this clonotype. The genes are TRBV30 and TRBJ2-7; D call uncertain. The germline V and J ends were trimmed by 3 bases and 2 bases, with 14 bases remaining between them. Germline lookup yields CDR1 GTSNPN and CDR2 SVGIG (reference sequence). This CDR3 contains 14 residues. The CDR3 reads CAWRPITVAYEQYF. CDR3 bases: TGTGCCTGGAGACCCATAACTGTAGCCTACGAGCAGTACTTC.

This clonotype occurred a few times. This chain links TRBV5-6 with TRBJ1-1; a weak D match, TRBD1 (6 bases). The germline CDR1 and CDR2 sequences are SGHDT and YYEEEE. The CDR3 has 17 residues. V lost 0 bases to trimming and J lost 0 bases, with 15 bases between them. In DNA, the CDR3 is TGTGCCAGCAGCTTGGCCGCAGGGGAGAGAATGAACACTGAAGCTTTCTTT. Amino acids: CASSLAAGERMNTEAFF.

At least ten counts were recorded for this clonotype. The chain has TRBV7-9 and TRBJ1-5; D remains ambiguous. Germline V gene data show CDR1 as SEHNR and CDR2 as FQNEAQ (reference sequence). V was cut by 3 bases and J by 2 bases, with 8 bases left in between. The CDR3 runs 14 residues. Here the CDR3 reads CASSFEAGNQPQHF. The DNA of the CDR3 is TGTGCCAGCAGCTTTGAAGCCGGCAATCAGCCCCAGCATTTT.

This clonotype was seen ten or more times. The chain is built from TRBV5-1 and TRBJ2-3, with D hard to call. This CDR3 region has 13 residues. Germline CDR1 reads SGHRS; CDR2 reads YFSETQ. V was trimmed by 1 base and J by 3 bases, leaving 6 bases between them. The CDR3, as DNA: TGCGCCAGCAGCTTGATGGGGACAGATACGCAGTATTTT. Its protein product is CASSLMGTDTQYF.

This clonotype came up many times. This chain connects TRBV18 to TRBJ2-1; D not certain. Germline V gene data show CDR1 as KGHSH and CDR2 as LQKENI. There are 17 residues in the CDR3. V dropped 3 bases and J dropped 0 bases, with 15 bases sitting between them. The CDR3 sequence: CASSPSRTSSSYNEQFF. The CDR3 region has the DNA TGTGCCAGCTCACCCTCAAGGACCAGCAGCTCCTACAATGAGCAGTTCTTC.

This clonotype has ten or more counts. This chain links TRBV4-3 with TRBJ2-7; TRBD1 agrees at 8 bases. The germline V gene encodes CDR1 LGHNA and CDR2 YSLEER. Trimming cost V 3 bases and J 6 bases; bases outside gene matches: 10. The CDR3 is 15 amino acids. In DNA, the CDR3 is TGCGCCAGCAGCCATTCCGGGACAGGAGTTGGCGAGCAGTACTTC. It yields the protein CASSHSGTGVGEQYF.

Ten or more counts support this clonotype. CDR3 bases: TGCAGTGCTAGCATCTTCTCGGGGTACAATGAGCAGTTCTTC. Translation gives CSASIFSGYNEQFF. The chain links TRBV20-1 to TRBJ2-1; maybe TRBD2 (5 bases). Germline V gives CDR1 DFQATT, CDR2 SNEGSKA (reference sequence). This CDR3 contains 14 residues. Trimming shortened V by 3 bases and J by 4 bases, and 13 bases separated the two germline ends.

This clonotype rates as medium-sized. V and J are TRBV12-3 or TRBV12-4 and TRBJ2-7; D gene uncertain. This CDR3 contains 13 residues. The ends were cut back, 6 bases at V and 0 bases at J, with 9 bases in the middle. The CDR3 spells CASSKPSSYEQYF. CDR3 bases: TGTGCCAGCAGCAAGCCGAGCTCCTACGAGCAGTACTTC.

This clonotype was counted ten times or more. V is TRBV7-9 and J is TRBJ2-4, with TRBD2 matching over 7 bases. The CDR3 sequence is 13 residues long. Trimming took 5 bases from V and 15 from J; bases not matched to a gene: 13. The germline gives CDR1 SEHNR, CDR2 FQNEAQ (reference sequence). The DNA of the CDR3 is TGTGCCAGCAGCCGCCCCGGGGAGGGTGTTGCGTACTTC. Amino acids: CASSRPGEGVAYF.